What follows are 32 T cell receptor beta chains derived from one specimen sequenced in a study of shared clonotypes between healthy human individuals. Only CD45RO-negative cells positively selected for CCR7 counted as naive CD8 cells, so terminally differentiated effector memory CD45RA+ cells were excluded. Clones were read by immunoSEQ multiplex PCR, and TCRdb kept only the in-frame ones, dropping some. The top ten hold less than 1.5% of the sample, which has around 2,000,000 clones, 85% to 95% seen once. Sequencing used naive CD8+ T cells sorted from blood. The receptors here all came from a man younger than 35 in good health.

The chain joins TRBV29-1 to TRBJ2-2; D is unresolved. Germline CDR1 and CDR2: SQVTM and ANQGSEA. This CDR3 is built from 14 residues. V was shortened by 4 bases and J by 3 bases, with 12 bases between the two germline ends. The CDR3 loop is CSVVGVLDTGELFF. The CDR3 nucleotides read TGCAGCGTTGTGGGCGTCCTGGACACCGGGGAGCTGTTTTTT.

Regarding this clone: This CDR3 is also generated by other DNA sequences in the sample. V is TRBV9 and J is TRBJ2-1; no clear D. The CDR3 has 14 residues. Per the germline V gene, CDR1 is SGDLS and CDR2 is YYNGEE. The V gene lost 3 bases and the J gene lost 4 bases, with 11 bases spanning the gap. This CDR3 reads CASSASGLYNEQFF. CDR3 coding DNA: TGTGCCAGCAGCGCGTCCGGCCTTTACAATGAGCAGTTCTTC.

In its sample, this clone was seen once. V is TRBV11-2 and J is TRBJ2-2; unclear D gene. V dropped 10 bases and J dropped 7 bases, with 16 bases sitting between them. This CDR3 region has 13 residues. CDR1 is SGHAT and CDR2 is FQNNGV in the germline V gene. The CDR3 nucleotides are TGTGCCACCTTGCAACAGAAGGGCGGGGAGCTGTTTTTT. The encoded protein is CATLQQKGGELFF. Filled out from reference TRBV11-2 and TRBJ2-2, the complete variable domain reads EAGVAQSPRYKIIEKRQSVAFWCNPISGHATLYWYQQILGQGPKLLIQFQNNGVVDDSQLPKDRFSAERLKGVDSTLKIQPAKLEDSAVYLCATLQQKGGELFFGEGSRLTVL.

J is TRBJ2-3 and V is TRBV2, with TRBD2 matching over 9 bases. This CDR3 contains 16 residues. The V gene's germline CDR1 is SNHLY and CDR2 FYNNEI. The V and J ends lost 3 bases and 5 bases, in that order; junction bases with no gene match: 9. The DNA of the CDR3 is TGTGCCAGCAGTGATCACAGCGGGGGGCCTGGAGATACGCAGTATTTT. Protein product: CASSDHSGGPGDTQYF.

Points on this clone: This sample also contains other DNA sequences that code for the same CDR3. J is TRBJ2-7 and V is TRBV27; a weak D match, TRBD1 (6 bases). The length of the CDR3 is 15 residues. CDR1 MNHEY and CDR2 SMNVEV come from the germline V gene (reference sequence). Trimming took off 3 bases at V and 2 bases at J, with 14 bases between the two ends. The CDR3 loop is CASSLGDGGTYEQYF. CDR3 bases: TGTGCCAGCAGTTTGGGGGATGGGGGCACCTACGAGCAGTACTTC.

Only one count was recorded for this clone. The chain couples TRBV28 to TRBJ1-3; 11 nucleotides agree with TRBD1. The CDR3 spans 15 residues. CDR1 and CDR2 (germline): MDHEN, SYDVKM. Germline trimming cut 3 bases from V and 7 bases from J; bases unmatched to any gene: 5. The CDR3 nucleotides are TGTGCCAGCAGTTTCCGCGGACAGGGGGCGAACACCATATATTTT. As protein: CASSFRGQGANTIYF. Based on the CDR3 plus reference TRBV28 and TRBJ1-3, the full variable domain is DVKVTQSSRYLVKRTGEKVFLECVQDMDHENMFWYRQDPGLGLRLIYFSYDVKMKEKGDIPEGYSVSREKKERFSLILESASTNQTSMYLCASSFRGQGANTIYFGEGSWLTVV.

The rearrangement uses TRBV4-3 and TRBJ1-6; D is unclear. In germline, CDR1 is LGHNA, CDR2 YSLEER. Trimming took 0 bases from V and 3 from J, leaving 6 bases between them. The CDR3 loop spans 15 amino acids. The DNA of the CDR3 is TGCGCCAGCAGCCAAGATGGGGACTATAATTCACCCCTCCACTTT. Its translation is CASSQDGDYNSPLHF.

The chain uses TRBV13 and TRBJ1-4, with D possibly matching TRBD1 (5 bases). Germline lookup yields CDR1 PRHDT and CDR2 FYEKMQ (reference sequence). V dropped 3 bases and J dropped 0 bases, with 14 bases sitting between them. This CDR3 is built from 17 residues. CDR3 in DNA: TGTGCCAGCAGCTTCGAGGCGGGGGATGCAACTAATGAAAAACTGTTTTTT. The encoded protein is CASSFEAGDATNEKLFF.

This clone was counted a few times. The V and J genes are TRBV9 and TRBJ2-2; D is ambiguous. Germline values: CDR1 SGDLS, CDR2 YYNGEE. Trimming shortened V by 0 bases and J by 4 bases, and 10 bases separated the two germline ends. CDR3 length equals 15 residues. CDR3 in DNA: TGTGCCAGCAGCGTAGGATATCCTAGCACCGGGGAGCTGTTTTTT. It yields the protein CASSVGYPSTGELFF.

This sequence joins TRBV6-5 and TRBJ1-1; perhaps TRBD1 as D (5 bases). This CDR3 is built from 16 residues. The germline gives CDR1 MNHEY, CDR2 SVGAGI. V was pared by 2 bases and J by 1 base, with 14 bases between. The CDR3 nucleotides are TGTGCCAGCAGTTACGATGGGGACCGCGGGAACACTGAAGCTTTCTTT. Encoded protein: CASSYDGDRGNTEAFF.

This clone was found a few times. The chain uses TRBV7-9 and TRBJ2-7; D gene uncertain. V was pared by 4 bases and J by 5 bases, with 12 bases between. The CDR3 is made up of 13 amino acids. Germline CDR1 SEHNR, CDR2 FQNEAQ (reference sequence). DNA of the CDR3: TGTGCCAGCAGCTCAAATCTAGGCGACGAGCAGTACTTC. Protein: CASSSNLGDEQYF.

Remarks on this clone: Other DNA sequences in the same sample also yield this CDR3. Written as DNA, the CDR3 is TGCGCCAGCAGCCATGCCCGCAATGAGCAGTTCTTC. Translated: CASSHARNEQFF. The gene calls are TRBV4-1 and TRBJ2-1; D unclear. The V gene lost 3 bases and the J gene lost 6 bases, with 6 bases spanning the gap. The CDR3 loop spans 12 amino acids. The germline gives CDR1 MGHRA, CDR2 YSYEKL.

The chain has TRBV7-9 and TRBJ2-7; the D call may be TRBD1 or TRBD2 (6 bases each). V was cut by 4 bases and J by 2 bases, with 21 bases left in between. Germline CDR1 reads SEHNR; CDR2 reads FQNEAQ (reference sequence). The CDR3 length is 17 residues. The CDR3 sequence: CASSSPMSQGRPYEQYF. Here the CDR3 DNA reads TGTGCCAGCAGCTCCCCCATGTCGCAGGGGAGGCCCTACGAGCAGTACTTC.

J is TRBJ1-2 and V is TRBV6-1; no clear D. V was shortened by 0 bases and J by 0 bases, with 8 bases between the two germline ends. The CDR3 is made up of 15 amino acids. Germline V gene lookup returns CDR1 MNHNS and CDR2 SASEGT. CDR3 bases: TGTGCCAGCAGTGAAGCAGGCACTGCTAACTATGGCTACACCTTC. Translation: CASSEAGTANYGYTF.

The V and J genes are TRBV9 and TRBJ2-3; 7 nucleotides line up with TRBD1. The CDR3 is 15 amino acids. J gave up 2 bases and V 3 bases, and 6 bases lay outside the gene matches. Germline CDR1 SGDLS, CDR2 YYNGEE. The CDR3, as DNA: TGTGCCAGCAGCGCCTCGACAGGGCCCACAGATACGCAGTATTTT. Translation gives CASSASTGPTDTQYF.

The rearrangement uses TRBV30 and TRBJ1-1; weak D call: TRBD1 (5 bases). The V gene lost 2 bases and the J gene lost 4 bases, with 20 bases spanning the gap. Germline V gene lookup returns CDR1 GTSNPN and CDR2 SVGIG (reference sequence). CDR3 length: 16 amino acids. The CDR3 here is CAWSSDMEREGTEAFF. CDR3 sequence (DNA): TGTGCCTGGAGTTCGGACATGGAAAGGGAGGGCACTGAAGCTTTCTTT.

V usage is TRBV19 and J usage is TRBJ2-5; 7 bases agree with TRBD1. CDR1 and CDR2 (germline): LNHDA, SQIVND (reference sequence). This CDR3 comprises 14 residues. V was pared by 4 bases and J by 4 bases, with 6 bases of the junction left unmatched. CDR3 nucleotide sequence: TGTGCCAGTAGTACCCTGACAGGGATAGAGACCCAGTACTTC. It is translated as CASSTLTGIETQYF.

V and J are TRBV7-6 and TRBJ2-7, with D possibly matching TRBD1 (7 bases). Trimming cost V 5 bases and J 3 bases, with 14 bases left between them. CDR1 SGHVS and CDR2 FNYEAQ come from the germline V gene. CDR3 size: 14 residues. CDR3 sequence: CASSPGGIRYEQYF. The CDR3 DNA reads TGTGCCAGCAGCCCAGGGGGGATTCGCTACGAGCAGTACTTC.

The chain recombines TRBV7-9 with TRBJ2-1; 9 positions match TRBD2. V dropped 3 bases and J dropped 8; count of bases not matched to a gene: 8. CDR1 is SEHNR and CDR2 is FQNEAQ in the germline V gene (reference sequence). This CDR3 is 15 amino acids long. CDR3 coding DNA: TGTGCCAGCAGCTTTTTAGCGGGAGTTATAGATGAGCAGTTCTTC. Translated, it gives CASSFLAGVIDEQFF. The variable domain in full, with the rest retrieved from reference TRBV7-9 and TRBJ2-1, is DTGVSQNPRHKITKRGQNVTFRCDPISEHNRLYWYRQTLGQGPEFLTYFQNEAQLEKSRLLSDRFSAERPKGSFSTLEIQRTEQGDSAMYLCASSFLAGVIDEQFFGPGTRLTVL.

The V and J genes are TRBV11-1 and TRBJ2-4, with D perhaps being TRBD1 or TRBD2 (5 bases each). This CDR3 has 16 amino acids. The V end was cut by 5 bases, the J end by 0 bases, with 14 bases between. Germline assignment: CDR1 SGHAT and CDR2 FQDESV (reference sequence). In DNA form, the CDR3 reads TGTGCCAGCAGCCTATTCGGGACGCTAGCCAAAAACATTCAGTACTTC. It translates to CASSLFGTLAKNIQYF. The whole variable domain, remainder taken from reference TRBV11-1 and TRBJ2-4, is EAEVAQSPRYKITEKSQAVAFWCDPISGHATLYWYRQILGQGPELLVQFQDESVVDDSQLPKDRFSAERLKGVDSTLKIQPAELGDSAMYLCASSLFGTLAKNIQYFGAGTRLSVL.

V is TRBV5-5 and J is TRBJ2-7; 8 nucleotides align to TRBD1. Germline CDR1 reads SGHKS; CDR2 reads YYEKEE (reference sequence). The CDR3 spans 14 residues. The junction had 4 bases not matched to a gene; V was cut back by 0 bases and J by 5 bases. CDR3 coding DNA: TGTGCCAGCAGCTTGGACAGGGGGGCTGACGAGCAGTACTTC. This codes for CASSLDRGADEQYF.

The chain couples TRBV4-1 to TRBJ2-7, with 8 bases identical to TRBD2. The germline V gene encodes CDR1 MGHRA and CDR2 YSYEKL. CDR3 size: 13 residues. V gave up 5 bases and J gave up 2 bases; unmatched junction bases: 2. The CDR3 loop reads CASSSGSTYEQYF. The CDR3 region has the DNA TGCGCCAGCAGCAGCGGGAGTACCTACGAGCAGTACTTC.

The V and J genes are TRBV6-1 and TRBJ1-1; D unresolved. Germline V gene data show CDR1 as MNHNS and CDR2 as SASEGT. The CDR3 consists of 16 residues. Trimming took off 0 bases at V and 1 base at J, with 12 bases between the two ends. The CDR3 coding sequence is TGTGCCAGCAGTGAAGCGGCAGGACTGACGAACACTGAAGCTTTCTTT. This gives the protein CASSEAAGLTNTEAFF.

The V and J genes are TRBV6-5 and TRBJ1-6; TRBD1 agrees at 10 bases. V was clipped by 2 bases and J by 9 bases; unmatched bases: 4. Looked up from germline, CDR1 is MNHEY and CDR2 is SVGAGI. The CDR3 extends over 15 amino acids. The CDR3 bases are TGTGCCAGCAGTTACGAGGGACAGGGGCCTTCACCCCTCCACTTT. It translates to CASSYEGQGPSPLHF.

In this sample, this clone turned up a few times. Other DNA sequences from this sample encode an identical CDR3 as well. The chain recombines TRBV27 with TRBJ2-7, with 7 bases lining up with TRBD1. The CDR3 has 13 amino acids. J lost 2 bases, V lost 4 bases, and 2 bases had no gene match. Germline lookup yields CDR1 MNHEY and CDR2 SMNVEV (reference sequence). The CDR3 sequence: CASSSGQTYEQYF. In DNA form, the CDR3 reads TGTGCCAGCAGTTCGGGACAGACCTACGAGCAGTACTTC.

J is TRBJ2-7 and V is TRBV6-4, with a tentative D call TRBD2 (6 bases). The V and J ends lost 4 bases and 0 bases respectively, with 25 bases between them. Germline CDR1 is MRHNA and CDR2 is SNTAGT. The CDR3 is made up of 19 amino acids. CDR3 in amino acids: CASSGEPKTRDSYSYEQYF. CDR3 coding DNA: TGTGCCAGCAGTGGCGAACCCAAAACACGGGACTCGTACTCCTACGAGCAGTACTTC.

This clone has a single count. The J gene is TRBJ2-7, the V gene TRBV5-4; possibly TRBD1 for D (6 bases). Germline CDR1 is SGHNT and CDR2 is YYREEE (reference sequence). Trimming removed 4 bases at V and 3 bases at J, with 11 bases between. This CDR3 has 13 amino acids. The CDR3 sequence: CASSLRQDYEQYF. The CDR3 DNA is TGTGCCAGCAGCCTAAGACAGGACTACGAGCAGTACTTC. Full variable domain (outside the CDR3, taken from reference TRBV5-4 and TRBJ2-7): ETGVTQSPTHLIKTRGQQVTLRCSSQSGHNTVSWYQQALGQGPQFIFQYYREEENGRGNFPPRFSGLQFPNYSSELNVNALELDDSALYLCASSLRQDYEQYFGPGTRLTVT.

The chain joins TRBV10-1 to TRBJ2-1, with 9 positions matching TRBD2. V dropped 3 bases and J dropped 7; count of bases not matched to a gene: 10. CDR3 length: 16 amino acids. The germline CDR1 and CDR2 sequences are WNHNN and SYGVQD (reference sequence). The CDR3 coding sequence is TGCGCCAGCAGTGAATTGATTAGCGGGGGTTGGAATGAGCAGTTCTTC. Amino acid sequence: CASSELISGGWNEQFF.

V is TRBV5-1 and J is TRBJ2-7; tentatively, D is TRBD1 (5 bases). CDR1 is SGHRS and CDR2 is YFSETQ in the germline V gene. V was clipped by 4 bases and J by 3 bases, with 14 bases between them. The CDR3 contains 14 residues. The CDR3 protein is CASSPETERYEQYF. In DNA form, the CDR3 reads TGCGCCAGCAGCCCAGAGACAGAACGCTACGAGCAGTACTTC. The entire variable domain, with the rest obtained from reference TRBV5-1 and TRBJ2-7, is as follows: KAGVTQTPRYLIKTRGQQVTLSCSPISGHRSVSWYQQTPGQGLQFLFEYFSETQRNKGNFPGRFSGRQFSNSRSEMNVSTLELGDSALYLCASSPETERYEQYFGPGTRLTVT.

The V call is TRBV5-8, the J call TRBJ2-3, with 8 bases that match TRBD1. Trimming cost V 2 bases and J 6 bases; bases outside gene matches: 11. The CDR3 has 16 residues. The germline gives CDR1 SGHTS, CDR2 YDEGEE. CDR3 nucleotide sequence: TGTGCCAGCAGCTTCGGGACAGGTCCGGAGGTTGATACGCAGTATTTT. Its protein product is CASSFGTGPEVDTQYF.

The V gene is TRBV9, the J gene TRBJ1-2; 7 bases align to TRBD1. J gave up 8 bases and V 2 bases, and 6 bases lay outside the gene matches. CDR1 is SGDLS, CDR2 YYNGEE, per germline. The CDR3 length is 13 residues. The CDR3: CASSVTGFEGYTF. In DNA, the CDR3 is TGTGCCAGCAGCGTGACAGGGTTCGAGGGCTACACCTTC.

The rearrangement uses TRBV9 and TRBJ2-5, with TRBD1 matching 7 bases. V shed 0 bases and J 4 bases; nucleotides not matched to a gene: 6. Germline values: CDR1 SGDLS, CDR2 YYNGEE. The length of the CDR3 is 15 residues. The CDR3 bases are TGTGCCAGCAGCGTAGAAGGGGGCTGGAGAGAGACCCAGTACTTC. It codes for CASSVEGGWRETQYF.